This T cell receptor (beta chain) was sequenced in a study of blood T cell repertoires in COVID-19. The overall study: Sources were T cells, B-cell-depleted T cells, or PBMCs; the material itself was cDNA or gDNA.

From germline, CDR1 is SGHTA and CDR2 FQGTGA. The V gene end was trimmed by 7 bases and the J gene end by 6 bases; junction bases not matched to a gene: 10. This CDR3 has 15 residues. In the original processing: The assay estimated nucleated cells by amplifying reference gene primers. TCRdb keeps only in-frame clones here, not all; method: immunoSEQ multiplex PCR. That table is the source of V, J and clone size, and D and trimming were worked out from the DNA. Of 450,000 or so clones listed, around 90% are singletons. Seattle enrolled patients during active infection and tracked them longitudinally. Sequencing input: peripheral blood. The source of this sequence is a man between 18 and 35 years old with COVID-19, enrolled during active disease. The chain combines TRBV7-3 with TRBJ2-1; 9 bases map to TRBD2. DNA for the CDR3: TGTGCCAGCAAAGATGCGGGAGGGCCTGGCAATGAGCAGTTCTTC. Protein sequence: CASKDAGGPGNEQFF.